The sequence of this T cell receptor (beta chain) was determined in a study of shared clonotypes between healthy human individuals. Data came from immunoSEQ multiplex PCR; TCRdb stores just in-frame clones and leaves some out. The profile shows some 2 million clones, 85% to 95% of them singletons. This CDR3 has 13 residues. Looked up from germline, CDR1 is MNHNS and CDR2 is SASEGT. V was clipped by 5 bases and J by 4 bases; unmatched bases: 4. The chain has TRBV6-1 and TRBJ1-1; 7 bases align to TRBD1. This TCR was sampled from a man younger than 35 in good health. The specimen was naive CD4+ T cells sorted from blood. Subset indicated: CD45RA+ positively selected. Here the CDR3 DNA reads TGTGCCAGCAGTATACAGGGGAGCACTGAAGCTTTCTTT. Amino acids: CASSIQGSTEAFF.